The present TCR beta chain was sequenced within a study of cytotoxic CD8 clonotypes in ibrutinib-treated CLL. Study at large: Sequenced samples delivered averages of around 250,000 productive templates and 90,000 or so productive rearrangements.

A word on this clone: Antigen unknown.

Assay used: immunoSEQ multiplex PCR; TCRdb lists only in-frame clones, some missing. This table holds about 84,000 clones, about 86% found once. Overall study findings and caveats: Baseline clonality, higher than in age-matched healthy donors, tracked circulating CD8+ T-cell counts. At ibrutinib response, clonality increased, and at progression it declined back toward baseline.

CDR1 and CDR2 (germline): MDHEN, SYDVKM. Trimming removed 8 bases at V and 4 bases at J, with 11 bases between. The CDR3 loop spans 12 amino acids. The clonotype was recovered from a human donor with chronic lymphocytic leukemia. This sample comprised PBMCs, obtained before ibrutinib treatment. The chain couples TRBV28 to TRBJ1-2; D remains unclear. CDR3 sequence reads: CASLEGGYGYTF. The CDR3 region has the DNA TGTGCCAGCCTGGAGGGAGGCTATGGCTACACCTTC.